This TCR beta chain is drawn from a study of T cell changes during pregnancy in multiple sclerosis. The CDR3 runs to 15 residues. Germline trimming cut 7 bases from V and 3 bases from J; bases unmatched to any gene: 6. The germline V gene has CDR1 LNHDA and CDR2 SQIVND (reference sequence). Sequenced by immunoSEQ multiplex PCR; TCRdb stores in-frame clones only, minus some. The data hold over 90,000 clones, with roughly 92% observed a single time. This clonotype originated in a female donor with multiple sclerosis, enrolled in a pregnancy study. The V gene is TRBV19, the J gene TRBJ1-6; 7 bases are a match to TRBD1. The specimen comprised peripheral blood, sampled after pregnancy. In DNA, the CDR3 is TGTGCCAGTAATACAGGGGAAGGCTATAATTCACCCCTCCACTTT. Residues: CASNTGEGYNSPLHF.